This T cell receptor (beta chain) was found in a study of identical twins. The study's findings and limits: Findings came from cross-sectional statistics, without long-term follow-up of donors.

Concerning this clonotype itself: Its matching antigen is unknown.

Germline CDR1 and CDR2: DFQATT and SNEGSKA (reference sequence). This CDR3 is built from 16 residues. V lost 0 bases and J 0 bases, leaving 15 bases between the germline ends. Each CDR3 protein is one row after TCRdb ran MiXCR on the 5' RACE reads. The sample lists 700,000 or so distinct CDR3 sequences, over 20% occurring once. These data also featured in a second study, about T cells expressing NK-cell markers. From that report: In five or six donors, dominant NKG2C+ clonotypes were roughly 1.0-8% of CD8+ T cells.

The chain uses TRBV20-1 and TRBJ2-7, with D possibly being TRBD2 (6 bases). The sequence was obtained from a woman in her late teens or twenties in good health. Sequenced input: PBMCs. In DNA, the CDR3 is TGCAGTGCTAGAGATACGGAGGGGACCTTCTCCTACGAGCAGTACTTC. Encoded protein: CSARDTEGTFSYEQYF.